The 4 T cell receptor beta chains below come from one sample, sequenced in a study of blood T cells in healthy people across ages. Then a second PCR, running about 7 to 11 cycles, was carried out with a sample-barcoded 5' primer and a J-beta primer mix. TCRdb reanalysed the 5' RACE reads using MiXCR and keeps one entry per CDR3 protein. Found here are about 800,000 distinct CDR3 sequences, about 25% of them singletons; the top ten hold 3% to 4.5%. These sequences were also reported in another study, on T cells of mothers and their children.

The sample consisted of blood. These receptors were taken from a boy aged 5-17 years in good health.

This clonotype was seen a handful of times. This chain connects TRBV6-2 or TRBV6-3 to TRBJ2-7; D ambiguous. The germline CDR1 and CDR2 sequences are MNHEY and SVGEGT. CDR3 size: 16 residues. V lost 2 bases and J lost 2, with 16 bases in between. CDR3 in amino acids: CASSYPTLTSTYEQYF. The CDR3 DNA reads as TGTGCCAGCAGTTACCCTACCTTGACAAGTACCTACGAGCAGTACTTC.

V gene TRBV12-3 or TRBV12-4 combines with J gene TRBJ2-2; D not resolved. Trimming took 1 base from V and 0 from J, leaving 15 bases between them. The CDR3 consists of 18 residues. The CDR3 region has the DNA TGTGCCAGCAGTTTAGGACCGCTTGGAGTCCCGAACACCGGGGAGCTGTTTTTT. The encoded protein is CASSLGPLGVPNTGELFF.

V usage is TRBV20-1 and J usage is TRBJ1-1, with TRBD1 matching over 9 bases. V lost 5 bases to trimming and J lost 1 base; unmatched junction nucleotides: 8. Germline V gene data show CDR1 as DFQATT and CDR2 as SNEGSKA (reference sequence). The CDR3 covers 15 residues. In nucleotides, the CDR3 is TGCAGTGCTGCGATACAGGGGGCCAAGAACACTGAAGCTTTCTTT. This translates into CSAAIQGAKNTEAFF.

This clonotype has a handful of counts. This rearrangement joins TRBV20-1 to TRBJ1-1; TRBD1 aligns across 9 bases. This CDR3 has 12 amino acids. Germline assignment: CDR1 DFQATT and CDR2 SNEGSKA (reference sequence). V was clipped by 8 bases and J by 4 bases; unmatched bases: 5. Here the CDR3 DNA reads TGCAGTACCAACAGGGGGCTCACTGAAGCTTTCTTT. It encodes CSTNRGLTEAFF.